This T cell receptor beta chain emerged from a study of T cell repertoires in cytomegalovirus infection (dated by TCRdb to about 2019). Regarding the study in general: Alongside well-studied HLA-B-restricted epitopes, the peptide stimulations were aimed at recently identified HLA-C-restricted CMV epitopes, whose presentation resists viral immunomodulation. The HLA type of each donor mattered for the analysis, because public TCR beta signatures pointed to carriage of CMV infection along with the matching HLA type. What the study reported, not specific to this receptor: The ex vivo response was dominated by HLA-C-restricted CMV-specific TCR beta clonotypes, which also provided the single most frequent clonotype in two of eight donors. In both this cohort and an independent cohort of 350 to 400 donors, the cumulative frequency of public TCR beta family members distinguished carriers of CMV infection plus the relevant HLA type.

This clonotype has a handful of counts. There is no known antigen for this receptor. Base-call qualities are not available, and no considerably larger clone is one nucleotide away. Reads for this sample came from an Illumina HiSeq 1500. TCRdb reanalyzed the raw reads on its own, using fastp at Q25 for trimming and MiXCR for clone calling, and kept in-frame beta chains. Each entry is one CDR3 protein sequence, shown with its most common DNA and genes. The sample table holds a few hundred thousand distinct CDR3 sequences, of which under 45% were seen once. In total, the top ten clones hold around 48% of the sample. The treatment or condition label on this specimen signifies: in vitro stimulation with specific CMV peptide epitopes to enrich CMV-specific T cells. V was cut back by 3 bases and J by 3 bases, leaving a gap of 16 bases between them. CDR1 is given as DFQATT and CDR2 as SNEGSKA, both from the germline V gene (reference sequence). From the cysteine up to the phenylalanine, the CDR3 has a length of 15 residues. The kept DNA is CDR3 alone, 45 bases in frame from the first base.

The sequence was collected from a human donor in good health (CMV status not recorded). Some clones in this sample may be carry-over from other donors' samples. Material: cultured PBMCs, obtained from culture after CMV antigen stimulation. The rearranged segments are TRBV20-1 and TRBJ2-3; the D gene assignment is perhaps TRBD1 or TRBD2, with each matching 6 bases. DNA sequence: TGCAGTGCTAGTGAGGGGGGTTCCGGTACAGATACGCAGTATTTT. Its protein reads: CSASEGGSGTDTQYF.